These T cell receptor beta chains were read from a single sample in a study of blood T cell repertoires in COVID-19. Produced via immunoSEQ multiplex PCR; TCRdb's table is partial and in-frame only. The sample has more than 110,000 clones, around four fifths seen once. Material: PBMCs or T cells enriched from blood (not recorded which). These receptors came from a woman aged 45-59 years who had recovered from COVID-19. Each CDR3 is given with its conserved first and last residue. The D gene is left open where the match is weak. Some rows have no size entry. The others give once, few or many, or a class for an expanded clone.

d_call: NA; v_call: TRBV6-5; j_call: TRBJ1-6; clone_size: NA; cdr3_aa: CASTRGYNSPLHF; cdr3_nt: TGTGCCAGCACGCGAGGATATAATTCACCCCTCCACTTT
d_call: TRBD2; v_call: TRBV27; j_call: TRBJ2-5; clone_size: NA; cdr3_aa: CASSPGASGTFQETQYF; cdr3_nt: TGTGCCAGCAGCCCGGGGGCTAGCGGGACCTTCCAAGAGACCCAGTACTTC
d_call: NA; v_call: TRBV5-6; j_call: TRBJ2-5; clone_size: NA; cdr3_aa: CASSGGRTGTQYF; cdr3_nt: TGTGCCAGCAGCGGGGGCAGGACGGGGACCCAGTACTTC
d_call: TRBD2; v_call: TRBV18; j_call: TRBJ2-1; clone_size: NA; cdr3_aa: CASSPSGRGGLDEQFF; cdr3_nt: TGTGCCAGCTCACCTTCCGGTCGGGGGGGGCTCGATGAGCAGTTCTTC
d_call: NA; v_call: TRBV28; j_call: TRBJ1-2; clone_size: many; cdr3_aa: CASTTSGQLLLPVGYTF; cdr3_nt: TGTGCCAGCACCACTTCAGGACAGCTTTTACTTCCCGTTGGCTACACCTTC
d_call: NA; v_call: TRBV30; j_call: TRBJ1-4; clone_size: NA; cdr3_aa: CAWSPPNRAPEKLFF; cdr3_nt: TGTGCCTGGAGTCCACCCAACAGGGCGCCTGAAAAACTGTTTTTT
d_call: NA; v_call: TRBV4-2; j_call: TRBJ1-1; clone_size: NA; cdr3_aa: CASSQPPRGGVNTEAFF; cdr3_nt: TGTGCCAGCAGCCAACCTCCCAGGGGAGGGGTGAACACTGAAGCTTTCTTT
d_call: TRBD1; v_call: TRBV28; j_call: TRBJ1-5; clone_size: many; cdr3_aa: CASSRQHLTGYNQPQHF; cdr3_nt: TGTGCCAGCAGTCGTCAACATCTGACAGGGTACAATCAGCCCCAGCATTTT
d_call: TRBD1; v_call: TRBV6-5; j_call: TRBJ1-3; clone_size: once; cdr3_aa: CASSYSRTGVNTIYF; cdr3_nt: TGTGCCAGCAGTTACTCGAGGACAGGGGTAAACACCATATATTTT
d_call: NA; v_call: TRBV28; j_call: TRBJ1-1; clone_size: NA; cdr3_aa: CASSPSTEAFF; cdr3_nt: TGTGCCAGCAGCCCCAGCACTGAAGCTTTCTTT
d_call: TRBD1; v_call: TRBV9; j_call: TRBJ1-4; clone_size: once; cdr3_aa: CASSEDRANEKLFF; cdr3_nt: TGTGCCAGCAGCGAAGACAGGGCTAATGAAAAACTGTTTTTT
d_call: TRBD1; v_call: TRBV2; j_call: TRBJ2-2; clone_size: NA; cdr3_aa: CASSETGQGSGELFF; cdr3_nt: TGTGCCAGCAGTGAAACGGGACAGGGATCCGGGGAGCTGTTTTTT
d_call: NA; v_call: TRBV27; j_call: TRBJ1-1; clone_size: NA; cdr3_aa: CASGGAAEAFF; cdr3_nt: TGTGCCAGCGGGGGGGCGGCTGAAGCTTTCTTT
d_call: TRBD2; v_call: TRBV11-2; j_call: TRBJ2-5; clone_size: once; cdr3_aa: CASSLDRRLAGEETQYF; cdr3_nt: TGTGCCAGCAGCTTAGATAGGCGGCTAGCGGGGGAAGAGACCCAGTACTTC
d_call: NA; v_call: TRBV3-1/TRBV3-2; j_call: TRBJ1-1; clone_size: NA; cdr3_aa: CASRDDSTNTEAFF; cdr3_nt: TGTGCCAGCAGAGACGACAGTACGAACACTGAAGCTTTCTTT
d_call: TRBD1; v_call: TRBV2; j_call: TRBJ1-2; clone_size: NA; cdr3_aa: CASTQGGYYGYTF; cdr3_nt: TGTGCCAGCACCCAGGGGGGCTACTATGGCTACACCTTC
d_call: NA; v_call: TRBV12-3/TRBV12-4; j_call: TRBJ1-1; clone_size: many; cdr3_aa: CASRHDRYTEAFF; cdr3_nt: TGTGCCAGCAGACACGACAGATACACTGAAGCTTTCTTT
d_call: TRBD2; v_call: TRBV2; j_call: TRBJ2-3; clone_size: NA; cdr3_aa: CASSETSASTDTQYF; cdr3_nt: TGTGCCAGCAGTGAAACTAGCGCAAGCACAGATACGCAGTATTTT
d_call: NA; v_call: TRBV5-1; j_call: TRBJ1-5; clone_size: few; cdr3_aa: CASSLGQINQPQHF; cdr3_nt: TGCGCCAGCAGCTTGGGACAGATCAATCAGCCCCAGCATTTT
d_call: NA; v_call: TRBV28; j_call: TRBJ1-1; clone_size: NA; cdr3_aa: CASIQTGPRTEAFF; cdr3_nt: TGTGCCAGCATTCAAACAGGGCCTAGGACTGAAGCTTTCTTT
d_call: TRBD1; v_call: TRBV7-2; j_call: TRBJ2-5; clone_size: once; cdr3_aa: CASTQGAAQETQYF; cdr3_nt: TGTGCCAGCACCCAGGGGGCGGCCCAAGAGACCCAGTACTTC
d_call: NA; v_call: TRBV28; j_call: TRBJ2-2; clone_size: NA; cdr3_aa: CASSLRAGELFF; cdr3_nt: NA
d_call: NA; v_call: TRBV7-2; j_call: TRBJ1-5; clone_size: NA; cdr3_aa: CASSPERNQPQHF; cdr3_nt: TGTGCCAGCAGCCCCGAACGGAATCAGCCCCAGCATTTT
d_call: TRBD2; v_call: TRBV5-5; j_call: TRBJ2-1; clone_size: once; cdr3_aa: CASSLETSGGLSYNEQFF; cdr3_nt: TGTGCCAGCAGCTTGGAGACTAGCGGGGGGTTGTCCTACAATGAGCAGTTCTTC
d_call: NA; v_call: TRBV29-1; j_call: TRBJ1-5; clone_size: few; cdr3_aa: CSVADRYNQPQHF; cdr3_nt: TGCAGCGTGGCTGACAGATACAATCAGCCCCAGCATTTT
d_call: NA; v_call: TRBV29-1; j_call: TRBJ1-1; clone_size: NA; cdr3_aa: CSVATGYRTEAFF; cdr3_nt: TGCAGCGTCGCCACAGGTTATCGTACTGAAGCTTTCTTT
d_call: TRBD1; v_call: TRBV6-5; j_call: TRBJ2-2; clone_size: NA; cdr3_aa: CASSDGQGLTGELFF; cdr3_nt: TGTGCCAGCAGCGACGGACAGGGACTCACCGGGGAGCTGTTTTTT